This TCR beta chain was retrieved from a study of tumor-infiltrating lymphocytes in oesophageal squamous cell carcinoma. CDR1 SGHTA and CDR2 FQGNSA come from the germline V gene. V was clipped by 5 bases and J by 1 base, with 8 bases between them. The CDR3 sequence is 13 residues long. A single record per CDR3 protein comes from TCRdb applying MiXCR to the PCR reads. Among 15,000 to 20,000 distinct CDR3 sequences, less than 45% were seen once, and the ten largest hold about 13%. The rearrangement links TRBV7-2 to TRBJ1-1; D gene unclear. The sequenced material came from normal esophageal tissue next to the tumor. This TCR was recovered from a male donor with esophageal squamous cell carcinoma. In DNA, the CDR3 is TGTGCCAGCAGCCTCCCATGGAACACTGAAGCTTTCTTT. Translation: CASSLPWNTEAFF.